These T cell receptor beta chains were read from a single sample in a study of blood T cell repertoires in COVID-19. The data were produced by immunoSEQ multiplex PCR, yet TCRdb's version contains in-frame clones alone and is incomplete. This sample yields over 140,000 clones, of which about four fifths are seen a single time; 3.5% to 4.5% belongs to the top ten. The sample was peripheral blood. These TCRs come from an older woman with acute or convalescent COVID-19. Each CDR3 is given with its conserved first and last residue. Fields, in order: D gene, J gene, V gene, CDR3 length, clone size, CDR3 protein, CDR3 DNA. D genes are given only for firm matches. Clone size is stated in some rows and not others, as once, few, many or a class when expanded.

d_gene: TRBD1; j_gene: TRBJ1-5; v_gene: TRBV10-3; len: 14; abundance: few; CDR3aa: CAISGQGGNQPQHF; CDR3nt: TGTGCCATCAGCGGACAGGGAGGCAATCAGCCCCAGCATTTT
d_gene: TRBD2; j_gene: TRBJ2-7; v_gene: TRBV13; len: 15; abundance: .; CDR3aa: CASSQGLAGGHEQYF; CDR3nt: TGTGCCAGCAGCCAAGGACTAGCGGGAGGCCACGAGCAGTACTTC
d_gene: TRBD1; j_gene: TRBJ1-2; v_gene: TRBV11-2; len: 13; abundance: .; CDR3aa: CASRSDRVYGYTF; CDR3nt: TGTGCCAGCAGATCAGACAGGGTCTATGGCTACACCTTC
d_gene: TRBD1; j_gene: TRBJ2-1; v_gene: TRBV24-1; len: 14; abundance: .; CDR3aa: CATSDVTGGNEQFF; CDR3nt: TGTGCCACCAGTGATGTAACAGGGGGCAATGAGCAGTTCTTC
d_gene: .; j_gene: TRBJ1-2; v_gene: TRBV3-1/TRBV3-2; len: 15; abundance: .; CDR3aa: CASSLPGGGHYGYTF; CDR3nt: TGTGCCAGCAGCCTGCCGGGGGGGGGCCACTATGGCTACACCTTC
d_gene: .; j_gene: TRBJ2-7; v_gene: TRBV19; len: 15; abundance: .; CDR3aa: CASRQTPGRAYEQYF; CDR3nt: TGTGCCAGCAGGCAGACACCGGGAAGGGCCTACGAGCAGTACTTC
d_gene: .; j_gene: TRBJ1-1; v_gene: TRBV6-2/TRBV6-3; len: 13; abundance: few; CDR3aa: CASSYSTGTEAFF; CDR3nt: TGTGCCAGCAGTTACTCGACAGGTACTGAAGCTTTCTTT
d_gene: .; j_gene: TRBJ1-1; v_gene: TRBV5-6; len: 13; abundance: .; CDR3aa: CASSWGEGTEAFF; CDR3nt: TGTGCCAGCAGCTGGGGGGAGGGCACTGAAGCTTTCTTT
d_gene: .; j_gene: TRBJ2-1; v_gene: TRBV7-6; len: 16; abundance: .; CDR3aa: CASSSKGRGSYNEQFF; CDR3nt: TGTGCCAGCAGCTCCAAGGGGCGGGGCTCCTACAATGAGCAGTTCTTC
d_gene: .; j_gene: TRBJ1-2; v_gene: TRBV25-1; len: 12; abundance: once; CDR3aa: CARWPRVYGYTF; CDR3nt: TGTGCCAGATGGCCGCGGGTCTATGGCTACACCTTC
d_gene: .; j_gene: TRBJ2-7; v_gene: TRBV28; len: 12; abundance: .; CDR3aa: CASSLPGYEQYF; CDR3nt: TGTGCCAGCAGTTTACCCGGCTACGAGCAGTACTTC
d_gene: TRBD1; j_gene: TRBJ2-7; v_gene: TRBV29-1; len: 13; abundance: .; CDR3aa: CSAGQGRAYEQYF; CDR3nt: TGCAGCGCTGGACAGGGAAGAGCCTACGAGCAGTACTTC
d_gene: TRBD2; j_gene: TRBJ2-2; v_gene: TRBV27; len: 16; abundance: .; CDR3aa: CASKIAGGTNTGELFF; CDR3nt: TGTGCCAGCAAAATAGCGGGAGGGACGAACACCGGGGAGCTGTTTTTT
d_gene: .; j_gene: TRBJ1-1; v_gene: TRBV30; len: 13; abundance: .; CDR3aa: CACTTAPNTEAFF; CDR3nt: TGTGCCTGTACGACAGCTCCGAACACTGAAGCTTTCTTT
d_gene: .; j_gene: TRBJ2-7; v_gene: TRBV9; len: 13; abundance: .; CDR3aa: CASAPGDVDEQYF; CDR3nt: TGTGCCAGCGCCCCCGGAGATGTGGACGAGCAGTACTTC
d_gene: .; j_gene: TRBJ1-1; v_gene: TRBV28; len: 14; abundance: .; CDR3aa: CASSLGQGGTEAFF; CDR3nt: TGTGCCAGCAGTTTAGGTCAGGGAGGCACTGAAGCTTTCTTT
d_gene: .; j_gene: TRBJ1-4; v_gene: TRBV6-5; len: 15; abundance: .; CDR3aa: CASRPDRRVGEKLFF; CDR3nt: TGTGCCAGCAGGCCAGACAGGAGAGTGGGGGAAAAACTGTTTTTT
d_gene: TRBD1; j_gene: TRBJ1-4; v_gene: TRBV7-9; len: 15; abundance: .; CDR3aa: CASSSTGGEGEKLFF; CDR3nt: TGTGCCAGCAGCTCAACAGGGGGCGAAGGTGAAAAACTGTTTTTT
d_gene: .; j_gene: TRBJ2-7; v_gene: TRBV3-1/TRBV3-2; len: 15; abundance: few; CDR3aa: CASSQGLGQGHEQYF; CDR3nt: TGTGCCAGCAGCCAAGGTTTGGGGCAGGGCCACGAGCAGTACTTC
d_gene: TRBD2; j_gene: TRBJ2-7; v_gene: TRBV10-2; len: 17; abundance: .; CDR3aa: CASSESYRTSGSDEQYF; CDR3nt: TGCGCCAGCAGTGAGTCTTATAGGACTAGCGGGAGTGACGAGCAGTACTTC
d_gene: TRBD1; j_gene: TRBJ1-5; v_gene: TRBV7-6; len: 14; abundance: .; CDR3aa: CASSPDRVNQPQHF; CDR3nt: TGTGCCAGCAGCCCGGACAGGGTCAATCAGCCCCAGCATTTT
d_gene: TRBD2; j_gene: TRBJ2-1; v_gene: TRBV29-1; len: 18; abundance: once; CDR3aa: CSVEDRGSGTSRPNEQFF; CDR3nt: TGCAGCGTTGAAGATAGGGGATCCGGGACTAGCCGACCGAATGAGCAGTTCTTC
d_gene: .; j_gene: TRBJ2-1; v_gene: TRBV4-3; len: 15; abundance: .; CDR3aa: CASSQEFIGAGEQFF; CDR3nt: TGCGCCAGCAGCCAAGAGTTTATAGGGGCGGGGGAGCAGTTCTTC
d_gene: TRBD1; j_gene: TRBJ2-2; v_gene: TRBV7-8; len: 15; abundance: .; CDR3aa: CASSHGQGAGGELFF; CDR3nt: TGTGCCAGCAGCCACGGACAGGGGGCCGGCGGGGAGCTGTTTTTT
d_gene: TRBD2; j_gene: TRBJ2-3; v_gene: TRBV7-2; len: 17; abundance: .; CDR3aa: CASSRRTSGMGTDTQYF; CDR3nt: TGTGCCAGCAGCCGCCGGACTAGCGGGATGGGCACAGATACGCAGTATTTT
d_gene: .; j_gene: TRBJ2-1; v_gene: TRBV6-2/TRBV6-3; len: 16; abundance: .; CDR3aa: CASSYSSGGSYNEQFF; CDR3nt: TGTGCCAGCAGTTACTCTAGCGGCGGCTCCTACAATGAGCAGTTCTTC
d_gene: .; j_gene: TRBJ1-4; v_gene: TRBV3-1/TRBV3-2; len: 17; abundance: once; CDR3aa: CASSPLPGQSTNEKLFF; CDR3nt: TGTGCCAGCAGCCCACTTCCGGGTCAATCAACTAATGAAAAACTGTTTTTT
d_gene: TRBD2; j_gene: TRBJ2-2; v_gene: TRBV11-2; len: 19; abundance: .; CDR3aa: CASSPFPLRGSGTVGELFF; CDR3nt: TGTGCCAGCAGCCCCTTCCCCCTCAGGGGTAGCGGGACGGTCGGGGAGCTGTTTTTT